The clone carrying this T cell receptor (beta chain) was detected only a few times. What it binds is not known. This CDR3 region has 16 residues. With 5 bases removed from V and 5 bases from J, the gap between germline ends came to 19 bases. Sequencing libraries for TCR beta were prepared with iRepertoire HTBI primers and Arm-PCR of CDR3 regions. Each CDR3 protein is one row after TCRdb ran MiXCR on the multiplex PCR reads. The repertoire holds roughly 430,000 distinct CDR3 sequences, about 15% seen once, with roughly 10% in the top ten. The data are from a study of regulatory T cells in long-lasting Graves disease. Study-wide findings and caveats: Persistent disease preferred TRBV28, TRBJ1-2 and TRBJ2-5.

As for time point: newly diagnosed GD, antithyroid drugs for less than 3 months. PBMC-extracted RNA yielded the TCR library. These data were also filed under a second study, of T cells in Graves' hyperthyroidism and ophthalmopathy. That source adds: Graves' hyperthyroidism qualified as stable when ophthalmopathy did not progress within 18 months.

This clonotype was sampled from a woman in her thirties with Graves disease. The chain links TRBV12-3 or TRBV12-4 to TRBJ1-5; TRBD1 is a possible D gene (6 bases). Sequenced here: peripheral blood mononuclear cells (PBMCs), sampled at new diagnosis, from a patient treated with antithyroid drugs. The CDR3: CASSPYSGGADQPQHF. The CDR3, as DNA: TGTGCCAGCAGTCCCTACAGCGGGGGCGCGGATCAGCCCCAGCATTTT.